This T cell receptor (beta chain) was recorded in a study of early T cells in non-severe SARS-CoV-2 infection. Study context: It was bulk RNA from unsorted whole blood that was sequenced, and the chains were unpaired.

The table lists this clonotype with many counts. TCRdb analysed the 5' RACE reads with MiXCR anew, one entry per CDR3 protein. The table records some 57,000 distinct CDR3 sequences, 8% to 13% of them present only once. The sample comprised whole blood. The clonotype comes from an adult who was a healthcare worker with PCR-confirmed SARS-CoV-2 infection or an uninfected control (not recorded which).

Here the CDR3 reads CASSFWSGDTEAFF. CDR3 coding DNA: TGCGCCAGCAGCTTCTGGTCAGGGGACACTGAAGCTTTCTTT. The chain couples TRBV5-1 to TRBJ1-1, with D possibly being TRBD1 (6 bases). CDR1 and CDR2 (germline): SGHRS, YFSETQ. Trimming shortened V by 2 bases and J by 3 bases, and 11 bases separated the two germline ends. The CDR3 has 14 amino acids.